This T cell receptor (beta chain) is drawn from a study of graft-versus-host responses after intestinal transplantation. This clone was counted between two and nine times. The antigen is not known. The study, taken as a whole, reports: Some GvH clones appeared in ileal mucosa or blood before recipient bone marrow.

Repertoires were generated with immunoSEQ multiplex PCR, while TCRdb's copy carries only in-frame clones and drops some. The sample holds roughly 100,000 clones, approximately 84% seen once. The origin of this receptor is a human donor who received an intestinal transplant. The specimen was unstimulated CD4+ T cells sorted from spleen or lymph node cells, collected before intestinal transplant.

CDR3 amino acids: CASADVGEKLFF. CDR3 DNA: TGTGCCAGCGCTGACGTAGGTGAAAAACTGTTTTTT. This chain uses TRBV6-6 with TRBJ1-4; D is unclear. Germline assignment: CDR1 MNHNY and CDR2 SVGAGI (reference sequence). Trimming cost V 8 bases and J 7 bases, with 11 bases left between them. CDR3 length: 12 amino acids.